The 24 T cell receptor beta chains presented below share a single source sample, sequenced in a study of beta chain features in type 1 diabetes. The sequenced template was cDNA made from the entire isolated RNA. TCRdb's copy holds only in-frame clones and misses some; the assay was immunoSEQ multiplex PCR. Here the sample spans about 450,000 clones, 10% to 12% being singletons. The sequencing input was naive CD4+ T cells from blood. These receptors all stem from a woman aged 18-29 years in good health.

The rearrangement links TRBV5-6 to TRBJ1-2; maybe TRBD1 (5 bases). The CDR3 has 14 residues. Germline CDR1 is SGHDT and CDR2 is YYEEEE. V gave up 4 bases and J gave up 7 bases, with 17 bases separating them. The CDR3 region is CASSDLRGTPGYTF. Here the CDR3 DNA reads TGTGCCAGCAGCGACTTACGAGGGACGCCTGGCTACACCTTC. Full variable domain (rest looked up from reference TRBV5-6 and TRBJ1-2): DAGVTQSPTHLIKTRGQQVTLRCSPKSGHDTVSWYQQALGQGPQFIFQYYEEEERQRGNFPDRFSGHQFPNYSSELNVNALLLGDSALYLCASSDLRGTPGYTFGSGTRLTVV.

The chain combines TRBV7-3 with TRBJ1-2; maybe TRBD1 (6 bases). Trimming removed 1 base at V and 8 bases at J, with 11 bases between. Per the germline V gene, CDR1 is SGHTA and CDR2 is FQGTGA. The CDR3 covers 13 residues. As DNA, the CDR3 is TGTGCCAGCAGCTTAAACCCAGGGGAGGGCTACACCTTC. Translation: CASSLNPGEGYTF.

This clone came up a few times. The CDR3 DNA follows: TGTGCCAGCAGCCCGATATTTAATTCACCCCTCCACTTT. This gives the protein CASSPIFNSPLHF. The chain uses TRBV4-2 and TRBJ1-6; D not resolved. The germline gives CDR1 LGHNA, CDR2 YNFKEQ. CDR3 size: 13 residues. V was cut by 4 bases and J by 6 bases, with 7 bases left in between.

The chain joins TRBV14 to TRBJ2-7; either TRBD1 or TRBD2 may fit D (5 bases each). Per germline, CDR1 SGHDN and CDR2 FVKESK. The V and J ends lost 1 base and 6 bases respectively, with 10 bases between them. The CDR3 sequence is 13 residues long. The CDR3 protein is CASSQAFGGEQYV. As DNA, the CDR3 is TGTGCCAGCAGCCAAGCGTTTGGGGGCGAGCAGTACGTC.

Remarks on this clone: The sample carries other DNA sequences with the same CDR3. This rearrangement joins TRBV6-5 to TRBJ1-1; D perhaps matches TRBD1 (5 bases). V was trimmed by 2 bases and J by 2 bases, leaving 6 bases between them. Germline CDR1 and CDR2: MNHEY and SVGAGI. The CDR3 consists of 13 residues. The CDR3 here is CASSYRGNTEAFF. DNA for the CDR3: TGTGCCAGCAGTTACAGGGGCAACACTGAAGCTTTCTTT.

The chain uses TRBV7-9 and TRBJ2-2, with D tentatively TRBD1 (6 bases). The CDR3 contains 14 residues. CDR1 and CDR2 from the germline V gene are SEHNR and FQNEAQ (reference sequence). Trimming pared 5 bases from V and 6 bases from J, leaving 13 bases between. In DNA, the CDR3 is TGTGCCAGCAGCCCACAGGGTCTGGCCGGGGAGCTGTTTTTT. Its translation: CASSPQGLAGELFF.

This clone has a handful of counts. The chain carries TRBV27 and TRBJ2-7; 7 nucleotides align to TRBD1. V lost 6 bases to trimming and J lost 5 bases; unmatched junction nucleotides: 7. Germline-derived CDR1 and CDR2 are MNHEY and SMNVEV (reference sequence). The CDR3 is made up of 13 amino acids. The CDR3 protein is CASRPHTGDEQYF. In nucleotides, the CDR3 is TGTGCCAGCAGGCCCCATACAGGGGACGAGCAGTACTTC.

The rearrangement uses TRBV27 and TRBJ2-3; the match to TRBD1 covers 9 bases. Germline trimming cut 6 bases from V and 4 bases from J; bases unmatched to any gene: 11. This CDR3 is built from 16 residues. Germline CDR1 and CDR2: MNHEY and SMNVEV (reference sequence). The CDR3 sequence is CASSAFGTGFADTQYF. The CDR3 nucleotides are TGTGCCAGCAGCGCCTTCGGGACAGGGTTCGCAGATACGCAGTATTTT.

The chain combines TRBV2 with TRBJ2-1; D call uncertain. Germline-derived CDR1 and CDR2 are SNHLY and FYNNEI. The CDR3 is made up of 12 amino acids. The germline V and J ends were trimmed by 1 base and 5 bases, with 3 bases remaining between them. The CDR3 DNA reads TGTGCCAGCAGTGAAGGGGACAATGAGCAGTTCTTC. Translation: CASSEGDNEQFF.

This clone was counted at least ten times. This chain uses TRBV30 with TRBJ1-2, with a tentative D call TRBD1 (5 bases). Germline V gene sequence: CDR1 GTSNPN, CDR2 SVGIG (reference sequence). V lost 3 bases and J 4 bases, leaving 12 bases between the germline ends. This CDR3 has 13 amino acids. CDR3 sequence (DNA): TGTGCCTGGAGCGGGACCGCTATCTATGGCTACACCTTC. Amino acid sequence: CAWSGTAIYGYTF.

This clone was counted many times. The CDR3: CASSQVGVPEQFF. CDR3 sequence (DNA): TGTGCCAGCAGCCAAGTAGGAGTACCGGAGCAGTTCTTC. This sequence joins TRBV14 and TRBJ2-1; D unresolved. In germline, CDR1 is SGHDN, CDR2 FVKESK. The V end lost 1 base, the J end lost 10 bases, and 11 bases lay between the germline ends. The CDR3 totals 13 residues.

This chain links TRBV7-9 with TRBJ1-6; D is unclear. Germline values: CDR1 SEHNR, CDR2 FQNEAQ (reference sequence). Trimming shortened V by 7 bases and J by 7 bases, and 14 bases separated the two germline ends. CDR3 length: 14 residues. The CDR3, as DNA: TGTGCCAGCACCACTGGGCTGTCAAATTCACCCCTCCACTTT. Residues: CASTTGLSNSPLHF.

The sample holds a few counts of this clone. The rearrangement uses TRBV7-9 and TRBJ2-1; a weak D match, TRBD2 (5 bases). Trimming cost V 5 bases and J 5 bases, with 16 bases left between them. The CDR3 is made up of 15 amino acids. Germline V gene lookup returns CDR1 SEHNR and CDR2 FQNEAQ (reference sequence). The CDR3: CASSGWTMRDNEQFF. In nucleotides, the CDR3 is TGTGCCAGCAGCGGGTGGACCATGCGGGACAATGAGCAGTTCTTC.

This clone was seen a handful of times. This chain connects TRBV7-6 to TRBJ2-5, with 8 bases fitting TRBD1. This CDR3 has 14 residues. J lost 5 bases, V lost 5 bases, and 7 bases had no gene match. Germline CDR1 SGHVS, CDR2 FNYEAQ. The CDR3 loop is CASSKGQVLETQYF. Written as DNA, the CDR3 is TGTGCCAGCAGCAAGGGACAGGTACTGGAGACCCAGTACTTC.

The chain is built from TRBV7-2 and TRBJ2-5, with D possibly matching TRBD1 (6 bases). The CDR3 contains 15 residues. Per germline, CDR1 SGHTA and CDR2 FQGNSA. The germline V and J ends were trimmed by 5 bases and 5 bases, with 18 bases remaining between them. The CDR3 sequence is CASSPTGTGYETQYF. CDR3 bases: TGTGCCAGCAGCCCCACAGGGACGGGGTACGAGACCCAGTACTTC.

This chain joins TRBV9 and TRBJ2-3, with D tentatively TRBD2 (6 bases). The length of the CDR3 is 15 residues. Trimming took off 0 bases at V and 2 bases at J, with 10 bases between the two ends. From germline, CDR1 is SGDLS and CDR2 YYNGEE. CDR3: CASSVEGLFTDTQYF. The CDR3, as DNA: TGTGCCAGCAGCGTAGAGGGACTTTTCACAGATACGCAGTATTTT.

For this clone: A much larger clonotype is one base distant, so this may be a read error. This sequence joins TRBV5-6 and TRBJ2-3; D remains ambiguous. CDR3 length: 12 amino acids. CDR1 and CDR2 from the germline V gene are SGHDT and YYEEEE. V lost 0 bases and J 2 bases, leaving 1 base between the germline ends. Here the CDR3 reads CASSLDTDTQYF. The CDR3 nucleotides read TGTGCCAGCAGCTTGGACACAGATACGCAGTATTTT.

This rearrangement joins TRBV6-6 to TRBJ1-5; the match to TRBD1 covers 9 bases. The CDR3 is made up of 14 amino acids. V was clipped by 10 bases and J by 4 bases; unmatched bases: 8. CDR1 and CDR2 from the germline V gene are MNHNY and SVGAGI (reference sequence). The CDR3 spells CATGTGTINQPQHF. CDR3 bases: TGTGCCACCGGGACAGGGACGATTAATCAGCCCCAGCATTTT.

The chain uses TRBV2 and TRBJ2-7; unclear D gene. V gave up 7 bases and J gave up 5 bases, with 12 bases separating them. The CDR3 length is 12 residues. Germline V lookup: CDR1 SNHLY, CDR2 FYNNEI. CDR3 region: CASNRARNEQYV. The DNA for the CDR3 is TGTGCCAGCAACCGGGCGCGGAACGAGCAGTACGTC.

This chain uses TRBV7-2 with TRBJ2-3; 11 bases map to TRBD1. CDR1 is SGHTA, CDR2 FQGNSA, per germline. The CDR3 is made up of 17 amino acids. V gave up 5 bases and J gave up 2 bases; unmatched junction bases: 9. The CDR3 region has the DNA TGTGCCAGCAGCACGAGGACAGGGGGCGCTGTCACAGATACGCAGTATTTT. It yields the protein CASSTRTGGAVTDTQYF.

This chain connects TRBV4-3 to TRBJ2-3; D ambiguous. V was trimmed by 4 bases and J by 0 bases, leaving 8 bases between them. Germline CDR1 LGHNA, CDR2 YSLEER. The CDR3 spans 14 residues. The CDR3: CASSPGYSTDTQYF. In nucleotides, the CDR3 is TGCGCCAGCAGCCCGGGCTATAGCACAGATACGCAGTATTTT.

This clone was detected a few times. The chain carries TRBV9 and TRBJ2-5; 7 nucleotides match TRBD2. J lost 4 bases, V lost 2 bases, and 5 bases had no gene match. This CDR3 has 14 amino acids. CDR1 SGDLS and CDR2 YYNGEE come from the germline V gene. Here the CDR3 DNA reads TGTGCCAGCAGCGTTCAGCGGGGCAGAGAGACCCAGTACTTC. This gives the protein CASSVQRGRETQYF.

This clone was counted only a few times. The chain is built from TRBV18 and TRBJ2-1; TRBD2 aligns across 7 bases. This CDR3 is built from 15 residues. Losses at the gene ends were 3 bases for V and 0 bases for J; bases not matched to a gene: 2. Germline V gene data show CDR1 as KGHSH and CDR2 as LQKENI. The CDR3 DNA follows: TGTGCCAGCTCACCCGGGAGGAGCTCCTACAATGAGCAGTTCTTC. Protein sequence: CASSPGRSSYNEQFF. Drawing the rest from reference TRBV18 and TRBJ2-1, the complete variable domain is NAGVMQNPRHLVRRRGQEARLRCSPMKGHSHVYWYRQLPEEGLKFMVYLQKENIIDESGMPKERFSAEFPKEGPSILRIQQVVRGDSAAYFCASSPGRSSYNEQFFGPGTRLTVL.

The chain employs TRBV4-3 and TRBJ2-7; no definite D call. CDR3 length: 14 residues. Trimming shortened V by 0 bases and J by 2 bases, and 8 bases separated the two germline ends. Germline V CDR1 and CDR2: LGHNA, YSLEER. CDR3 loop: CASSQDLRTYEQYF. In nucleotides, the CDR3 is TGCGCCAGCAGCCAAGACTTGCGGACCTACGAGCAGTACTTC.